The rows below give T cell receptor beta chains drawn from one sample of a study of T cell responses to AZD1222 COVID-19 vaccine. Assay: immunoSEQ multiplex PCR; the TCRdb copy retains only in-frame clones and omits some. The data contain 65,000 to 85,000 clones, about 88% of them singletons. The source material was peripheral blood, sampled on day 0 of AZD1222 vaccination. The receptors here all came from an adult in good health. The CDR3 runs from the conserved cysteine through the conserved F or W. The D gene is left open where the match is weak. Rows give clone size only sometimes, using once, few, many, or a class for an expanded clone.

TRBV28	TRBD1	TRBJ1-1	.	TGTGCCAGCAGTTCAGGACAGGGCTACACTGAAGCTTTCTTT	CASSSGQGYTEAFF
TRBV28	.	TRBJ2-1	.	TGTGCCAGCAGTTTTCTTTACAATGAGCAGTTCTTC	CASSFLYNEQFF
TRBV7-6	TRBD2	TRBJ2-1	.	TGTGCCAGCAGCAGGCGGGCAGCGGGGGGGCCAAGTGAGCAGTTCTTC	CASSRRAAGGPSEQFF
TRBV2	.	TRBJ1-6	once	TGTGCCAGCAGTTTGGAAGCTGGATCACCCCTCCACTTT	CASSLEAGSPLHF
TRBV18	.	TRBJ2-2	.	TGTGCCAGCTCACCACCGGGACTGACGAACACCGGGGAGCTGTTTTTT	CASSPPGLTNTGELFF
TRBV11-2	.	TRBJ1-1	few	TGTGCCAGCAGCTCTCTCAGGGCCGGAGCGAACACTGAAGCTTTCTTT	CASSSLRAGANTEAFF
TRBV4-2	.	TRBJ1-5	once	TGTGCCAGCAGCCAAGAGGTAGGGGACCCCAATCAGCCCCAGCATTTT	CASSQEVGDPNQPQHF
TRBV27	.	TRBJ2-3	.	TGTGCCAGCAGAACTACAGGGATCCGCGATACGCAGTATTTT	CASRTTGIRDTQYF
TRBV25-1	.	TRBJ1-4	.	TGTGCCAGCAGTGTCCAACAGCCGAGCGAAAAACTGTTTTTT	CASSVQQPSEKLFF
TRBV29-1	.	TRBJ1-1	.	TGCAGCGTTGACCACACACCCGGGTCCGCCACTGAAGCTTTCTTT	CSVDHTPGSATEAFF
TRBV6-1	.	TRBJ1-2	.	TGTGCCAGCAGTGAAGTGTTAAAGCTAGCGTATGGCTACACCTTC	CASSEVLKLAYGYTF
TRBV9	.	TRBJ2-4	.	TGTGCCAGCAGCGTAGGCGGCGGGGATGCCAAAAACATTCAGTACTTC	CASSVGGGDAKNIQYF
TRBV6-5	.	TRBJ1-2	.	TGTGCCAGCAGAAAAAGGTCTCTCGGCTATGGCTACACCTTC	CASRKRSLGYGYTF
TRBV19	TRBD1	TRBJ2-2	.	TGTGCCACCATGGGACAGGCGAACACCGGGGAGCTGTTTTTT	CATMGQANTGELFF
TRBV2	.	TRBJ1-3	.	TGTGCCAGCTCATTATATTCTGGAAACACCATATATTTT	CASSLYSGNTIYF
TRBV6-5	.	TRBJ2-7	.	TGTGCCAGCCTAACCCCTACTGTAACCTACGAGCAGTACTTC	CASLTPTVTYEQYF
TRBV7-9	.	TRBJ2-3	once	TGTGCCAGCAGCCCTGGGTTACTGGACCCTAGCACAGATACGCAGTATTTT	CASSPGLLDPSTDTQYF
TRBV3-1/TRBV3-2	.	TRBJ2-2	once	TGTGCCAGCAGCTATAGCGGCACCGGGGAGCTGTTTTTT	CASSYSGTGELFF
TRBV5-4	TRBD2	TRBJ2-3	.	TGTGCCAGCAGCTTGGAGCGGGGGAACGCAGATACGCAGTATTTT	CASSLERGNADTQYF
TRBV19	.	TRBJ1-4	.	TGTGCCAGTAGCCCGGGGAGGCTATTCGAAAAACTGTTTTTT	CASSPGRLFEKLFF
TRBV7-9	.	TRBJ1-4	once	TGTGCCAGCAGCTTAGCCCAAAGGCATGAAAAACTGTTTTTT	CASSLAQRHEKLFF
TRBV27	TRBD1	TRBJ1-3	.	TGTGCCAGCAGTAAGACAGGGTTCTCTGGAAACACCATATATTTT	CASSKTGFSGNTIYF
TRBV3-1/TRBV3-2	TRBD2	TRBJ2-2	.	TGTGCCAGCAGCCGCCCCAGGACTAGCGGGAGGCCGAACACCGGGGAGCTGTTTTTT	CASSRPRTSGRPNTGELFF
TRBV7-2	TRBD2	TRBJ2-3	few	TGTGCCAGCAGCTTAGGGGGGGGAGGAGATACGCAGTATTTT	CASSLGGGGDTQYF
TRBV28	TRBD1	TRBJ1-5	.	TGTGCCAGCAGTTTATGGACCGCTACAGGGGGCAGGATTCAGCCCCAGCATTTT	CASSLWTATGGRIQPQHF
TRBV10-3	.	TRBJ2-1	.	TGTGCCATCAGATCGCGGCAGGGGTCGGGGGAGCAGTTCTTC	CAIRSRQGSGEQFF
TRBV7-9	.	TRBJ1-3	.	TGTGCCAGCAGATACTATCGCACAGGTTTAGCTGGAAACACCATATATTTT	CASRYYRTGLAGNTIYF
TRBV7-2	TRBD2	TRBJ2-1	.	TGTGCCAGCAGCTTAGAGGCCTCTAGCGGGGGGAAAAATGAGCAGTTCTTC	CASSLEASSGGKNEQFF
TRBV4-2	TRBD1	TRBJ2-5	.	TGTGCCAGCAGCCAACCGGACAGGGGGCAAGAGACCCAGTACTTC	CASSQPDRGQETQYF
TRBV19	.	TRBJ1-6	.	TGTGCCAGTAGTCAGGACAGTGGAAATTCACCCCTCCACTTT	CASSQDSGNSPLHF
TRBV5-6	.	TRBJ1-2	few	TGTGCCAGCAGCTTGGCCGCGGTACAGGGAGACGATGGCTACACCTTC	CASSLAAVQGDDGYTF
TRBV19	TRBD1	TRBJ2-7	.	TGTGCCAGTAGTAGGGGACAGGGGTTTGACCCGCTACGAAGCGAGCAGTACTTC	CASSRGQGFDPLRSEQYF
TRBV5-1	.	TRBJ2-2	once	TGCGCCAGCAGCTTCTCTTCTTCAACGAACACCGGGGAGCTGTTTTTT	CASSFSSSTNTGELFF
TRBV7-7	.	TRBJ2-1	once	TGTGCCAGCAGCCAGACCTTGGACTCAGGCGGGCAGTTCTTC	CASSQTLDSGGQFF
TRBV5-1	TRBD1	TRBJ1-6	.	TGCGCCAGCAGCTCGACCGGGACAGGGGGTAATTCACCCCTCCACTTT	CASSSTGTGGNSPLHF
TRBV7-2	.	TRBJ2-5	.	TGTGCCAGCAGCTTAGGCATATCGGCGAAGACCCAGTACTTC	CASSLGISAKTQYF
TRBV2	TRBD2	TRBJ2-5	.	TGTGCCAGCAGTGCGGGAAATAGCGGGAGAAGAGAGACCCAGTACTTC	CASSAGNSGRRETQYF
TRBV7-9	.	TRBJ1-3	.	TGTGCCAGCAGCTTGCGGGGGCTCTCTGGAAACACCATATATTTT	CASSLRGLSGNTIYF
TRBV6-5	.	TRBJ1-4	few	TGTGCCAGCAGATTCGACAGAAATAATGAAAAACTGTTTTTT	CASRFDRNNEKLFF
TRBV5-1	TRBD1	TRBJ2-2	.	TGCGCCAGCAGCTTGGGGACAGGGAGCCTGAGAACCGGGGAGCTGTTTTTT	CASSLGTGSLRTGELFF
TRBV5-1	.	TRBJ2-2	.	TGCGCCAGCAGCGTTACAGGGTGGGACACCGGGGAGCTGTTTTTT	CASSVTGWDTGELFF
TRBV6-6	TRBD2	TRBJ2-7	few	TGTGCCAGCAGTTACGGCGGGACTAGCGGGATCTACGAGCAGTACTTC	CASSYGGTSGIYEQYF
TRBV6-5	TRBD1	TRBJ1-6	.	TGTGCCAGCAGTTACAACAGGGGCGTTGATTCACCCCTCCACTTT	CASSYNRGVDSPLHF
TRBV6-5	.	TRBJ1-6	.	TGTGCCAGCAGTTACTCGATTATAGGGACGGTTTCACCCCTCCACTTT	CASSYSIIGTVSPLHF
TRBV5-4	.	TRBJ1-6	.	TGTGCCAGCAGCTTGGACAGGGTAGCCTATAATTCACCCCTCCACTTT	CASSLDRVAYNSPLHF
TRBV28	.	TRBJ1-6	once	TGTGCCAGCAGTTTAGTTCGGATCTTGGGGAATTCACCCCTCCACTTT	CASSLVRILGNSPLHF
TRBV29-1	TRBD1	TRBJ2-1	.	TGCAGCGTTGAGGGACAGGGGGCAACCTACAATGAGCAGTTCTTC	CSVEGQGATYNEQFF
TRBV6-5	.	TRBJ2-5	.	TGTGCCAGCAGTACCCGGGCGGTCGGCGAGACCCAGTACTTC	CASSTRAVGETQYF
TRBV10-3	TRBD2	TRBJ2-5	.	TGTGCCATCAGTGAGTACGCAGCGGGAGGGCCAGAGACCCAGTACTTC	CAISEYAAGGPETQYF
TRBV7-3	.	TRBJ2-2	.	TGTGCCAGCAGCTTAAGGGATAGCTTTGACACCGGGGAGCTGTTTTTT	CASSLRDSFDTGELFF
TRBV5-4	TRBD1	TRBJ1-2	.	TGTGCCAGCAGCTTGACAGGGGGTCACTATGGCTACACCTTC	CASSLTGGHYGYTF
TRBV29-1	.	TRBJ2-3	.	TGCAGCGGGGTGGGGCGGGGACGGACAGATACGCAGTATTTT	CSGVGRGRTDTQYF
TRBV28	.	TRBJ1-1	.	TGTGCCAGCAGTATATCCGGGACGGATGAAGCTTTCTTT	CASSISGTDEAFF
TRBV10-1	.	TRBJ1-1	.	TGCGCCAGCAGTGAGTCTGGACAGCCTGAAGCTTTCTTT	CASSESGQPEAFF